These 23 T cell receptor beta chains originate from one sample sequenced in a study of blood T cell repertoires in COVID-19. Sequenced by immunoSEQ multiplex PCR; TCRdb stores in-frame clones only, minus some. In the table there are 200,000 to 250,000 clones, under 85% of which are singletons. Sequencing used peripheral blood. The origin of the receptors is a man younger than 40 who had recovered from COVID-19.

Notes on this clone: The same CDR3 arises from other DNA sequences in this sample as well. The chain couples TRBV12-3 or TRBV12-4 to TRBJ1-1, with D tentatively TRBD1 (6 bases). The ends were cut back, 2 bases at V and 5 bases at J, with 9 bases in the middle. This CDR3 is built from 13 residues. The chain's CDR3 is CASSLIQGTEAFF. The CDR3 DNA reads TGTGCCAGCAGTTTAATTCAGGGGACTGAAGCTTTCTTT.

This clone turned up a few times. The rearrangement joins TRBV2 to TRBJ1-4; D not resolved. Deletions cut 8 bases from V and 13 bases from J, with 23 bases between. CDR1 and CDR2 (germline): SNHLY, FYNNEI. The CDR3 has 14 amino acids. This CDR3 reads CASHEGFQAEGLFF. The DNA of the CDR3 is TGTGCCAGCCACGAAGGGTTCCAGGCCGAGGGACTGTTTTTT.

The V and J genes are TRBV2 and TRBJ2-5, with 7 bases that match TRBD2. V dropped 4 bases and J dropped 1; count of bases not matched to a gene: 9. From germline, CDR1 is SNHLY and CDR2 FYNNEI. The CDR3 is made up of 16 amino acids. CDR3 DNA sequence: TGTGCCAGCAGTGTAACTGAAGCGGGGATCCAAGAGACCCAGTACTTC. Translated: CASSVTEAGIQETQYF. The whole variable domain, filled in from reference TRBV2 and TRBJ2-5, reads EPEVTQTPSHQVTQMGQEVILRCVPISNHLYFYWYRQILGQKVEFLVSFYNNEISEKSEIFDDQFSVERPDGSNFTLKIRSTKLEDSAMYFCASSVTEAGIQETQYFGPGTRLLVL.

The V gene is TRBV6-1, the J gene TRBJ2-7; D uncertain. The germline V gene encodes CDR1 MNHNS and CDR2 SASEGT. The length of the CDR3 is 12 residues. V dropped 2 bases and J dropped 6 bases, with 8 bases sitting between them. Here the CDR3 reads CASSELKREQYV. The CDR3 bases are TGTGCCAGCAGTGAACTTAAGCGCGAGCAGTACGTC.

The chain has TRBV5-6 and TRBJ1-1; D might be TRBD1 (5 bases). The CDR3 runs to 12 residues. Trimming removed 4 bases from V and 3 bases from J, with 7 bases in between. Germline CDR1 and CDR2: SGHDT and YYEEEE. The CDR3 sequence is CASSLGDTEAFF. DNA of the CDR3: TGTGCCAGCAGCCTAGGGGACACTGAAGCTTTCTTT.

The chain joins TRBV7-2 to TRBJ2-1, with 11 nucleotides matching TRBD2. V was pared by 2 bases and J by 6 bases, with 3 bases of the junction left unmatched. Germline assignment: CDR1 SGHTA and CDR2 FQGNSA. This CDR3 contains 15 residues. The CDR3 DNA follows: TGTGCCAGCAGCTTATCCACTAGCGGGGGCAATGAGCAGTTCTTC. This codes for CASSLSTSGGNEQFF.

This chain connects TRBV12-5 to TRBJ2-5; TRBD1 might be the D (5 bases). The CDR3 length is 13 residues. Trimming cost V 2 bases and J 5 bases, with 9 bases left between them. Germline values: CDR1 LGHNT, CDR2 FRNRAP. The CDR3: CASGLSGLETQYF. In DNA form, the CDR3 reads TGTGCTAGTGGTTTGTCAGGGTTGGAGACCCAGTACTTC.

Here the CDR3 DNA reads TGCGCCAGCAGCCAAGTAAAGGGGTGGTTAGTAACCCAGTACTTC. It yields the protein CASSQVKGWLVTQYF. This chain uses TRBV4-1 with TRBJ2-5; D possibly corresponds to TRBD1 (5 bases). Germline values: CDR1 MGHRA, CDR2 YSYEKL. The CDR3 spans 15 residues. The V gene lost 1 base and the J gene lost 8 bases, with 17 bases spanning the gap.

The chain uses TRBV5-1 and TRBJ1-4, with TRBD1 identical over 8 bases. V lost 5 bases to trimming and J lost 0 bases; unmatched junction nucleotides: 6. CDR3 length: 16 residues. The germline V gene encodes CDR1 SGHRS and CDR2 YFSETQ. CDR3 region: CASRRTGGTTNEKLFF. DNA for the CDR3: TGCGCCAGCAGGCGTACAGGGGGGACAACTAATGAAAAACTGTTTTTT.

The J gene is TRBJ1-4, the V gene TRBV6-1; the D is unclear. This CDR3 is 15 amino acids long. CDR1 is MNHNS, CDR2 SASEGT, per germline. Trimming stripped 3 bases from V and 0 bases from J, with 8 bases between. The CDR3: CASSDGLTTNEKLFF. The DNA of the CDR3 is TGTGCCAGCAGTGATGGGCTTACAACTAATGAAAAACTGTTTTTT.

J is TRBJ2-5 and V is TRBV3-1 (or the pseudogene TRBV3-2), with TRBD2 matching 7 bases. The CDR3 runs to 12 residues. Germline V lookup: CDR1 LGHDT, CDR2 YNNKEL (reference sequence). The J segment lost 4 bases and the V segment lost 6 bases, leaving 2 bases of the junction unmatched. In DNA, the CDR3 is TGTGCCAGCAGTGGGACTACAGAGACCCAGTACTTC. It specifies CASSGTTETQYF.

J is TRBJ1-1 and V is TRBV7-9; possibly TRBD1 for D (5 bases). This CDR3 contains 16 residues. Germline CDR1 is SEHNR and CDR2 is FQNEAQ (reference sequence). Trimming shortened V by 1 base and J by 5 bases, and 17 bases separated the two germline ends. In DNA, the CDR3 is TGTGCCAGCAGCTTAGGGGGCACCTGGACAAAGACTGAAGCTTTCTTT. Protein: CASSLGGTWTKTEAFF. Supplemented by reference TRBV7-9 and TRBJ1-1, the full variable domain reads DTGVSQNPRHKITKRGQNVTFRCDPISEHNRLYWYRQTLGQGPEFLTYFQNEAQLEKSRLLSDRFSAERPKGSFSTLEIQRTEQGDSAMYLCASSLGGTWTKTEAFFGQGTRLTVV.

J is TRBJ2-3 and V is TRBV2; D gene uncertain. Per the germline V gene, CDR1 is SNHLY and CDR2 is FYNNEI. The V end lost 6 bases, the J end lost 3 bases, and 4 bases lay between the germline ends. The CDR3 has 11 residues. CDR3 nucleotides: TGTGCCAGCAGAGCTACAGATACGCAGTATTTT. This encodes CASRATDTQYF.

The rearrangement links TRBV2 to TRBJ1-6, with 9 bases lining up with TRBD1. The germline gives CDR1 SNHLY, CDR2 FYNNEI. The V gene end was trimmed by 8 bases and the J gene end by 9 bases; junction bases not matched to a gene: 5. This CDR3 has 13 residues. CDR3 nucleotides: TGTGCCAGCCGGGGACAGGGCCCTTCACCCCTCCACTTT. It codes for CASRGQGPSPLHF.

The chain uses TRBV5-1 and TRBJ2-1, with TRBD1 matching over 9 bases. CDR3 size: 14 residues. The ends lost 5 bases at V and 8 bases at J; junction bases unmatched: 8. CDR1 is SGHRS, CDR2 YFSETQ, per germline. CDR3 nucleotide sequence: TGCGCCAGCAGGGGGACAGGGCTTCCCGATGAGCAGTTCTTC. Translated: CASRGTGLPDEQFF.

The rearrangement links TRBV6-5 to TRBJ1-6; possibly TRBD1 for D (5 bases). This CDR3 spans 12 amino acids. Trimming removed 10 bases at V and 7 bases at J, with 11 bases between. Germline CDR1 is MNHEY and CDR2 is SVGAGI. CDR3: CATKTVNSPLHF. The CDR3 DNA is TGTGCCACCAAGACAGTCAATTCACCCCTCCACTTT.

The chain uses TRBV7-9 and TRBJ2-1; possible D gene TRBD2, 6 bases. The V gene lost 3 bases and the J gene lost 10 bases, with 7 bases spanning the gap. The CDR3 has 11 amino acids. CDR1 is SEHNR and CDR2 is FQNEAQ in the germline V gene (reference sequence). The CDR3, as DNA: TGTGCCAGCAGCTTTCGGGGGGAGCAGTTCTTC. Protein: CASSFRGEQFF.

In its sample, this clone was seen once. The chain links TRBV7-6 to TRBJ2-1; tentatively, D is TRBD2 (6 bases). Germline assignment: CDR1 SGHVS and CDR2 FNYEAQ. The CDR3 sequence is 14 residues long. Trimming left V 2 bases short and J 7 bases short, with 12 bases between. CDR3 loop: CASSLWGRSNEQFF. The CDR3 coding sequence is TGTGCCAGCAGCTTATGGGGGAGGAGTAATGAGCAGTTCTTC.

This clone was seen a single time. The V call is TRBV5-1, the J call TRBJ2-2; D may be TRBD1 (5 bases). Germline-derived CDR1 and CDR2 are SGHRS and YFSETQ. This CDR3 contains 15 residues. Trimming shortened V by 3 bases and J by 2 bases, and 11 bases separated the two germline ends. CDR3 nucleotides: TGCGCCAGCAGCTACTACCAGGGAAACACCGGGGAGCTGTTTTTT. Amino acids: CASSYYQGNTGELFF. Together with reference TRBV5-1 and TRBJ2-2, the CDR3 gives the full variable domain: KAGVTQTPRYLIKTRGQQVTLSCSPISGHRSVSWYQQTPGQGLQFLFEYFSETQRNKGNFPGRFSGRQFSNSRSEMNVSTLELGDSALYLCASSYYQGNTGELFFGEGSRLTVL.

This chain joins TRBV19 and TRBJ2-3; D is possibly TRBD2 (6 bases). Germline CDR1 reads LNHDA; CDR2 reads SQIVND (reference sequence). V gave up 7 bases and J gave up 6 bases, with 17 bases separating them. This CDR3 spans 14 amino acids. The CDR3 sequence is CASTSPEGGDTQYF. DNA of the CDR3: TGTGCCAGTACCTCTCCGGAGGGTGGGGATACGCAGTATTTT.

This CDR3 reads CASSPRDRGRTGANVLTF. For the CDR3, the DNA is TGTGCCAGCAGCCCCAGGGACAGGGGGCGCACTGGGGCCAACGTCCTGACTTTC. The chain recombines TRBV7-9 with TRBJ2-6, with 12 positions matching TRBD1. There are 18 residues in the CDR3. CDR1 is SEHNR and CDR2 is FQNEAQ in the germline V gene (reference sequence). The junction had 7 bases not matched to a gene; V was cut back by 5 bases and J by 2 bases.

This clone was observed at least ten times. The chain recombines TRBV5-8 with TRBJ1-6, with D tentatively TRBD1 (6 bases). The CDR3 has 13 residues. Germline V gives CDR1 SGHTS, CDR2 YDEGEE. The V and J ends lost 0 bases and 10 bases respectively, with 8 bases between them. In nucleotides, the CDR3 is TGTGCCAGCAGCTTGGAGGGGGACTCACCCCTCCACTTT. It yields the protein CASSLEGDSPLHF.

This sequence joins TRBV19 and TRBJ2-2; 7 bases are shared with TRBD1. The CDR3 runs 15 residues. V lost 4 bases and J lost 6; bases outside the gene matches: 8. Germline CDR1 and CDR2: LNHDA and SQIVND (reference sequence). CDR3 nucleotides: TGTGCCAGTAGTACCCGTTTCCAGGGGGCCGGGGAGCTGTTTTTT. Its protein is CASSTRFQGAGELFF.